This T cell receptor (beta chain) derives from a study of T-cell reconstitution after alpha-beta-depleted transplantation in children. General observations from the study: It was newly produced T cells that mostly accounted for T-cell counts and diversity one year after transplant. Several hundred expanded graft clones reportedly were the source of alpha-beta T cells about two months after transplant. Surviving recipient T cells and thymic progenitors produced the high day-60 TCRbeta diversity seen in some patients.

Deletions cut 2 bases from V and 5 bases from J, with 17 bases between. CDR3 length: 16 amino acids. Germline loops: CDR1 LGHNA, CDR2 YSLEER. A TCRbeta library incorporating unique molecular identifiers was prepared. From the PCR reads, TCRdb called clonotypes with MiXCR, one entry per CDR3 protein. The data contain around 490,000 distinct CDR3 sequences, 9.5% to 12% of them singletons. In this sample, this clonotype turned up a few times. Its target is not known. This sequence was found in a female patient aged 2-10 years who had a stem cell transplant for aplastic anemia, so the T cells may come from the graft donor. This material consisted of PBMCs, mostly from graft donor cells, taken 180 days after TCRalphabeta/CD19-depleted stem cell transplant. This chain links TRBV4-3 with TRBJ2-3; tentatively, D is TRBD2 (6 bases). The CDR3 DNA reads TGCGCCAGCAGCCAACGTCTAGCGACCTATGGAGATACGCAGTATTTT. Translated: CASSQRLATYGDTQYF.